The clone carrying this T cell receptor beta chain appeared a few times. The antigen is undetermined. Clones were read by immunoSEQ multiplex PCR, and TCRdb kept only the in-frame ones, dropping some. The sample consists of about 150,000 clones, roughly 91% of them appearing once. These data originate in a study of T cell responses to AZD1222 COVID-19 vaccine. Findings and caveats of the study: Donors were largely white British and mainly female; clonal diversity was possibly underestimated.

Looked up from germline, CDR1 is MNHNS and CDR2 is SASEGT. There are 18 residues in the CDR3. The ends lost 0 bases at V and 2 bases at J; junction bases unmatched: 11. The sample here was peripheral blood, taken 28 days after the second AZD1222 dose. The TCR sequence derives from an adult who received the AZD1222 COVID-19 vaccine. V is TRBV6-1 and J is TRBJ1-1; TRBD1 aligns across 8 bases. CDR3 protein: CASSEAYTGTGVNTEAFF. CDR3 coding DNA: TGTGCCAGCAGTGAAGCGTATACCGGGACAGGAGTCAACACTGAAGCTTTCTTT.